This T cell receptor (beta chain) is from a study of cytomegalovirus exposure and HLA in healthy donors. The records omit this donor's CMV serostatus. CDR3 size: 13 residues. Deletions cut 2 bases from V and 7 bases from J, with 12 bases between. Germline V gene data show CDR1 as SNHLY and CDR2 as FYNNEI. The PCR made use of 60 Vbeta and 13 Jbeta primers. TCRdb keeps only in-frame clones here, not all; method: immunoSEQ multiplex PCR. The sample carries 150,000 to 200,000 clones, 72% recorded once. This clone was seen a handful of times. The chain has TRBV2 and TRBJ2-7; D is undetermined. This receptor was obtained from a human donor in good health. The sequencing input was PBMCs. The CDR3 nucleotides read TGTGCCAGCAGTGAACTAAGAGCTCAAGAGCAGTACTTC. This gives the protein CASSELRAQEQYF.